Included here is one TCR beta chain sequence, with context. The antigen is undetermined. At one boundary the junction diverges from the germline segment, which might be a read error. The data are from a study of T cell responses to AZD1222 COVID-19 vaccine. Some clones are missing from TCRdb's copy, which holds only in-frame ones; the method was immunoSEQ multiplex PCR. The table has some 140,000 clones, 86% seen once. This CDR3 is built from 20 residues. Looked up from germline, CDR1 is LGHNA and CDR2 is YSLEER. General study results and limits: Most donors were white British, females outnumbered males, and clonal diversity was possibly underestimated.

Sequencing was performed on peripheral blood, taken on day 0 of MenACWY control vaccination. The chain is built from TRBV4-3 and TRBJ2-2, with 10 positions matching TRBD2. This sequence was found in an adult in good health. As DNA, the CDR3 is TGCGCCAGCAGCCAAGATTCTGGTTCTTTCAGCGGGAGGGCCACCCGGGAGCTGTTTTTT. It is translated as CASSQDSGSFSGRATRELFF.